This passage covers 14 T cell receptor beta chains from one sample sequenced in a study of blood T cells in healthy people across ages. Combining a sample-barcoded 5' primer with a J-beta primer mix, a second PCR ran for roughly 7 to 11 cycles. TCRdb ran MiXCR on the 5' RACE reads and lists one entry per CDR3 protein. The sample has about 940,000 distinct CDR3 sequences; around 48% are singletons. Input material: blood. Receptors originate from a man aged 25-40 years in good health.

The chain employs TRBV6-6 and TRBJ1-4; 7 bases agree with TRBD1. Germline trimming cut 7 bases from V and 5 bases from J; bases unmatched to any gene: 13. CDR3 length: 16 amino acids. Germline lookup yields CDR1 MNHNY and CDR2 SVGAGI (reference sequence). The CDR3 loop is CASTRQGRSGNEKLFF. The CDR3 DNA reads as TGTGCCAGCACCCGACAGGGCCGAAGCGGGAATGAAAAACTGTTTTTT.

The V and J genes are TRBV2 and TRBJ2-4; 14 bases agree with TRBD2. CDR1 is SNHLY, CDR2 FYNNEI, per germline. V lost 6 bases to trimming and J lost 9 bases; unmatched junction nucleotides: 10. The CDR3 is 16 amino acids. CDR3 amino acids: CASRGGTSGGYGIQYF. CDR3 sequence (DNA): TGTGCCAGCAGGGGCGGGACTAGCGGGGGATATGGCATTCAGTACTTC. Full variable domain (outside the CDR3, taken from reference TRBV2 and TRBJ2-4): EPEVTQTPSHQVTQMGQEVILRCVPISNHLYFYWYRQILGQKVEFLVSFYNNEISEKSEIFDDQFSVERPDGSNFTLKIRSTKLEDSAMYFCASRGGTSGGYGIQYFGAGTRLSVL.

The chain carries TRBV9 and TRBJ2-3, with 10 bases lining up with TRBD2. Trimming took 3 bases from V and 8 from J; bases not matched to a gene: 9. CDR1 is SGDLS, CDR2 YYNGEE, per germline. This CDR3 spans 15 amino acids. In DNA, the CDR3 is TGTGCCAGCAGCGCTTATAGCGGGGGGACCCTTACGCAGTATTTT. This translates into CASSAYSGGTLTQYF.

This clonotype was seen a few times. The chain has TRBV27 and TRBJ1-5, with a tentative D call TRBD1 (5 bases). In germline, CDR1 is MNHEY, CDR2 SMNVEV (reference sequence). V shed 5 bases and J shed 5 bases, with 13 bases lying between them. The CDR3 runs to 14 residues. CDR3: CASSARVGHQPQHF. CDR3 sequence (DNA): TGTGCCAGCAGTGCTCGGGTGGGGCATCAGCCCCAGCATTTT.

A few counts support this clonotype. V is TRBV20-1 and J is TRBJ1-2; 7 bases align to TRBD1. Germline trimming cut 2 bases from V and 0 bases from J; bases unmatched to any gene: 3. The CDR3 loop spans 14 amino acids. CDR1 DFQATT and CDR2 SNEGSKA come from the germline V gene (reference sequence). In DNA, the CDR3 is TGCAGTGCTAGAACAGGGGACTCTAACTATGGCTACACCTTC. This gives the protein CSARTGDSNYGYTF.

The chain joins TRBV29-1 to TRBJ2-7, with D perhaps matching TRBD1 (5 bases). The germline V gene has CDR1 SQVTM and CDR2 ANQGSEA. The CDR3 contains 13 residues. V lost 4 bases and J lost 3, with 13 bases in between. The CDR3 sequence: CSVVPTGYYEQYF. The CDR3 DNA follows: TGCAGCGTTGTCCCCACAGGCTACTACGAGCAGTACTTC.

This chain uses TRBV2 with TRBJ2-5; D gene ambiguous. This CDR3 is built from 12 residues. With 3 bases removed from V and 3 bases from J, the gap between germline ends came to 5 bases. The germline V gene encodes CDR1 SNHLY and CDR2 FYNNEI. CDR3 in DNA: TGTGCCAGCAGTGACGGAAAAGAGACCCAGTACTTC. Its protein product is CASSDGKETQYF.

The CDR3 DNA reads as TGCAGCCCTTGGGGACTAGCGTACCAAGAGACCCAGTACTTC. This codes for CSPWGLAYQETQYF. The chain has TRBV29-1 and TRBJ2-5, with TRBD2 matching over 10 bases. Unmatched junction bases numbered 6, after V lost 8 bases and J lost 0 bases. This CDR3 has 14 amino acids. In germline, CDR1 is SQVTM, CDR2 ANQGSEA.

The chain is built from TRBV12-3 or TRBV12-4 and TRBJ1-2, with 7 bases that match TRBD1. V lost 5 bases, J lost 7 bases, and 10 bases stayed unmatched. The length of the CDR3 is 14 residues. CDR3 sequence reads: CASSPQTGFRGYTF. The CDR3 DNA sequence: TGTGCCAGCAGTCCCCAGACAGGGTTCCGTGGCTACACCTTC.

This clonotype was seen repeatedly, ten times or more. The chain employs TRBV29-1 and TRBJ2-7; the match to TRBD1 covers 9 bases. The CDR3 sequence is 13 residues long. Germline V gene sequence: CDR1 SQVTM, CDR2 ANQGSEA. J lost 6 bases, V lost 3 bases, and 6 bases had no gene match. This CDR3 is CSVEGQGVREQYF. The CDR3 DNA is TGCAGCGTTGAGGGACAGGGTGTACGCGAGCAGTACTTC.

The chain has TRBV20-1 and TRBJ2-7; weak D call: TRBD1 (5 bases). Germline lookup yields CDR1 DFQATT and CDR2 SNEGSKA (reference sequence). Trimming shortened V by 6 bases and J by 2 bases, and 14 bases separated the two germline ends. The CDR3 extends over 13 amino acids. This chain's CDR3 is CSAPLTAPYEQYF. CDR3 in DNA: TGCAGTGCCCCGCTGACAGCGCCCTACGAGCAGTACTTC.

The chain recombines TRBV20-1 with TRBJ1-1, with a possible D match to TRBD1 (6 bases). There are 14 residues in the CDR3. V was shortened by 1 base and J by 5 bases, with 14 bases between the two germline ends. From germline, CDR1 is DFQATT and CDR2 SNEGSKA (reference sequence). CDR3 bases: TGCAGTGCTAGAGTCCCTGGGGGCCGGACTGAAGCTTTCTTT. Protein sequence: CSARVPGGRTEAFF.

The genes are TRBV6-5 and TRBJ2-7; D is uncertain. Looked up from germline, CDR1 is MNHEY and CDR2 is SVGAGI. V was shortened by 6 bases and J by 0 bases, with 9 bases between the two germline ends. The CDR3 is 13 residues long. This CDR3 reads CASRKTNSYEQYF. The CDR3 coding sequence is TGTGCCAGCAGGAAGACAAACTCCTACGAGCAGTACTTC.

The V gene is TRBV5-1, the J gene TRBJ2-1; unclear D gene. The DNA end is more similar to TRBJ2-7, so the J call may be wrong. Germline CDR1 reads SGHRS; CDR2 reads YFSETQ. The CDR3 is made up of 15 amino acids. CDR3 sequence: CASSLIGGSSNEQYF. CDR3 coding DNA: TGCGCCAGCAGCCTGATCGGTGGCAGTTCCAATGAGCAGTACTTC.